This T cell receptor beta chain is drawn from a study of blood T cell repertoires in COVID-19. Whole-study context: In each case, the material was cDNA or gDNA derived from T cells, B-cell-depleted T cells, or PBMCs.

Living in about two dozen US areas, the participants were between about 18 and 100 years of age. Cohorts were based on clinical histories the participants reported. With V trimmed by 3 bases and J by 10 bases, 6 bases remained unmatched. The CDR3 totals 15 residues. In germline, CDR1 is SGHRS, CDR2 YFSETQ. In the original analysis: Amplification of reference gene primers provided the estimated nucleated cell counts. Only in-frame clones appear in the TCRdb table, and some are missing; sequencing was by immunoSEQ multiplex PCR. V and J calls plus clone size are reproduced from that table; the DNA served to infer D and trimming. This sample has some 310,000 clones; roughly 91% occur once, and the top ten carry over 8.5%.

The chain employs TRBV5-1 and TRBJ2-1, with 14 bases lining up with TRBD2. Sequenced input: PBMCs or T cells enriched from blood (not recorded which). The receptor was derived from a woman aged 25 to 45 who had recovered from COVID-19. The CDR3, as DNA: TGCGCCAGCAGCTGGTCGGGACTAGCGGGAGAGGAGCAGTTCTTC. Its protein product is CASSWSGLAGEEQFF.